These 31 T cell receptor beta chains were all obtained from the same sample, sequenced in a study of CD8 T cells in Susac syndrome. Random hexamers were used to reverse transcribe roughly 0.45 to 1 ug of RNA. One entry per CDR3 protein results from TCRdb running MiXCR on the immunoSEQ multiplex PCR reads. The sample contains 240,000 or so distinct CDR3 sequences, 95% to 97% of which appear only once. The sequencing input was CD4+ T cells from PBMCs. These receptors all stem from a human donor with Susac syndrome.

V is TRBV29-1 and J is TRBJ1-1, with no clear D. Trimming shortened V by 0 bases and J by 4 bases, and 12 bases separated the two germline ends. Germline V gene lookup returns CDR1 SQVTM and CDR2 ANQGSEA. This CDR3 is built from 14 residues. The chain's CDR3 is CSVEDRDGSTEAFF. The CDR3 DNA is TGCAGCGTTGAAGATCGAGACGGAAGCACTGAAGCTTTCTTT.

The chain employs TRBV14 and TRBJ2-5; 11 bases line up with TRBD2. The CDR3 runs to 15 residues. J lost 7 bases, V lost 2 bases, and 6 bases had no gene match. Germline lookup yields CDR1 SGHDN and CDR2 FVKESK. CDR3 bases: TGTGCCAGCAGCCAACTAGCGGGGGGCCTGGGGACCCAGTACTTC. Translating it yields CASSQLAGGLGTQYF. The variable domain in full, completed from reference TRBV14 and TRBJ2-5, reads EAGVTQFPSHSVIEKGQTVTLRCDPISGHDNLYWYRRVMGKEIKFLLHFVKESKQDESGMPNNRFLAERTGGTYSTLKVQPAELEDSGVYFCASSQLAGGLGTQYFGPGTRLLVL.

The CDR3 reads CASAGAGHQETQYF. CDR3 sequence (DNA): TGTGCCAGCGCTGGTGCGGGGCACCAAGAGACCCAGTACTTC. The rearrangement joins TRBV2 to TRBJ2-5; tentatively, D is TRBD2 (6 bases). Germline V CDR1 and CDR2: SNHLY, FYNNEI. V shed 8 bases and J shed 0 bases, with 13 bases lying between them. The CDR3 totals 14 residues. Looking up the rest from reference TRBV2 and TRBJ2-5 gives the full variable domain: EPEVTQTPSHQVTQMGQEVILRCVPISNHLYFYWYRQILGQKVEFLVSFYNNEISEKSEIFDDQFSVERPDGSNFTLKIRSTKLEDSAMYFCASAGAGHQETQYFGPGTRLLVL.

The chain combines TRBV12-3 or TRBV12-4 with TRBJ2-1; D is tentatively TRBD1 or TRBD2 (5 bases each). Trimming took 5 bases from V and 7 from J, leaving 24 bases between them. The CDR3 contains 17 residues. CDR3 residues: CASSPTLGGTEKNEQFF. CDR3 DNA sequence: TGTGCCAGCAGTCCGACGTTAGGTGGGACGGAAAAGAATGAGCAGTTCTTC.

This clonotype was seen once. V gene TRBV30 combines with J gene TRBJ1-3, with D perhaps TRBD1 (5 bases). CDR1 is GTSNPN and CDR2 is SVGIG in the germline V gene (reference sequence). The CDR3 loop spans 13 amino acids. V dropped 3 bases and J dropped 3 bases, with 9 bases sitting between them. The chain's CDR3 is CAWRGGVGNTIYF. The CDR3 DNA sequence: TGTGCCTGGAGGGGGGGAGTTGGAAACACCATATATTTT.

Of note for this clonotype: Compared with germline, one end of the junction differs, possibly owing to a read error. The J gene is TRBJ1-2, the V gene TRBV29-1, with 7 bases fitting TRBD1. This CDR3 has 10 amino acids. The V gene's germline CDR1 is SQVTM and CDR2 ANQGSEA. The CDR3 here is CSADRALPLF. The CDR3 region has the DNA TGCAGCGCTGACAGGGCGCTCCCCCTCTTC.

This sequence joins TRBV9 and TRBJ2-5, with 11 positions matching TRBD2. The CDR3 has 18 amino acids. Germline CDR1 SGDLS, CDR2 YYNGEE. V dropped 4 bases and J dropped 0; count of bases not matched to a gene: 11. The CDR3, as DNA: TGTGCCAGCAGCCTCGGACCGGGACTAGCGGAATACCAAGAGACCCAGTACTTC. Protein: CASSLGPGLAEYQETQYF.

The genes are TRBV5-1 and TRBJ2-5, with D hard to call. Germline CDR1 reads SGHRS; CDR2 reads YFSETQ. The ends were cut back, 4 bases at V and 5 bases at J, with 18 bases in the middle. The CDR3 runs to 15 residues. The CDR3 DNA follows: TGCGCCAGCAGCGGAGCCCTCTCTAATGCCGAGACCCAGTACTTC. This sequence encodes CASSGALSNAETQYF.

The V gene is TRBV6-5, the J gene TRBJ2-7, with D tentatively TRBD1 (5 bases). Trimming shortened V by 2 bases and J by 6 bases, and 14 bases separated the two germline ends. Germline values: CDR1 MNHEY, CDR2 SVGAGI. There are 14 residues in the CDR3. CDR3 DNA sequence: TGTGCCAGCAGTTACAAGGGGCTACATGGCGAGCAGTACTTC. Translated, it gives CASSYKGLHGEQYF.

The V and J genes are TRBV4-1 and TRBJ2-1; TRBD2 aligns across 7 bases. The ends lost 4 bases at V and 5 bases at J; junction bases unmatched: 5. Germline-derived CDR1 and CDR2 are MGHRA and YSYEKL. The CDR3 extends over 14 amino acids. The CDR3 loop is CASSLRGLNNEQFF. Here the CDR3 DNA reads TGCGCCAGCAGCCTTCGGGGACTAAACAATGAGCAGTTCTTC.

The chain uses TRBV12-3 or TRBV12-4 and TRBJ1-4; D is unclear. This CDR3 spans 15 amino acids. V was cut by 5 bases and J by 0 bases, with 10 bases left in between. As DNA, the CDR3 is TGTGCCAGCAGTCCCATGAGGGCAACTAATGAAAAACTGTTTTTT. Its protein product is CASSPMRATNEKLFF.

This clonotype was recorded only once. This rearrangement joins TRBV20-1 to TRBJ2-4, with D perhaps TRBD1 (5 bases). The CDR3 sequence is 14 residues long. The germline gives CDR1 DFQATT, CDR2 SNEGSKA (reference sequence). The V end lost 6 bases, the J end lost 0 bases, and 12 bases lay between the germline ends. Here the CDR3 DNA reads TGCAGTGCCAGACAGCAACTAGCCAAAAACATTCAGTACTTC. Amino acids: CSARQQLAKNIQYF.

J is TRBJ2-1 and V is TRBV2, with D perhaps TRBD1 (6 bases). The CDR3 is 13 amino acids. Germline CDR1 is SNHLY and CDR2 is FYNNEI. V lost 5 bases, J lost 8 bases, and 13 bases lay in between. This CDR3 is CASSTNRVYEQFF. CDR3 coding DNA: TGTGCCAGCAGTACGAACAGGGTGTATGAGCAGTTCTTC.

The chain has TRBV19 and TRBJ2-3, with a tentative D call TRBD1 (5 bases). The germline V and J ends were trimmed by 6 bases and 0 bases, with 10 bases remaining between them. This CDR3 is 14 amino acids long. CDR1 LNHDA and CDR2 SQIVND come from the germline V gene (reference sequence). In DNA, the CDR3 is TGTGCCAGTAGGAAAGACAGAAGCACAGATACGCAGTATTTT. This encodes CASRKDRSTDTQYF.

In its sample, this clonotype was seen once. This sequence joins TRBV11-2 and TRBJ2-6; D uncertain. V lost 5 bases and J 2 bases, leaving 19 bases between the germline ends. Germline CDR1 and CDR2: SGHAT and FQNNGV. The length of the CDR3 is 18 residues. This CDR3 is CASSRIPVQIPGANVLTF. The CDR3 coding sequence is TGTGCCAGCAGCCGGATCCCGGTGCAAATTCCTGGGGCCAACGTCCTGACTTTC.

The CDR3 is CSAPFRTEAFF. The CDR3 coding sequence is TGCAGTGCTCCTTTCCGAACTGAAGCTTTCTTT. The chain couples TRBV20-1 to TRBJ1-1; D is ambiguous. The length of the CDR3 is 11 residues. CDR1 is DFQATT and CDR2 is SNEGSKA in the germline V gene (reference sequence). V lost 5 bases and J 5 bases, leaving 9 bases between the germline ends.

DNA of the CDR3: TGCAGTGCCTCACTTTACACTGAAGCTTTCTTT. Residues: CSASLYTEAFF. This chain joins TRBV20-1 and TRBJ1-1, with D unresolved. Germline-derived CDR1 and CDR2 are DFQATT and SNEGSKA (reference sequence). Trimming took 6 bases from V and 3 from J, leaving 8 bases between them. CDR3 length: 11 amino acids.

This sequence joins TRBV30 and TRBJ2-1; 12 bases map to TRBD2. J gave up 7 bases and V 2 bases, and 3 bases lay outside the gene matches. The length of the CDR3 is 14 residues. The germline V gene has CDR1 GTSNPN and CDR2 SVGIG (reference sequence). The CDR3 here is CAWSPLAGGNEQFF. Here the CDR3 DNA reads TGTGCCTGGAGTCCTCTAGCGGGAGGGAATGAGCAGTTCTTC.

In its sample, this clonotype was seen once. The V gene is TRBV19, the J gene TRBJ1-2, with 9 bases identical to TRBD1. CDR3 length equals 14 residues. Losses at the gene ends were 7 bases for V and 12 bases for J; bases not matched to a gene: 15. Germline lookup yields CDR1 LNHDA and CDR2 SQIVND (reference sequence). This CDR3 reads CASKADSGTGRNTF. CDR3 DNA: TGTGCCAGTAAAGCTGATTCCGGGACAGGGAGGAACACCTTC.

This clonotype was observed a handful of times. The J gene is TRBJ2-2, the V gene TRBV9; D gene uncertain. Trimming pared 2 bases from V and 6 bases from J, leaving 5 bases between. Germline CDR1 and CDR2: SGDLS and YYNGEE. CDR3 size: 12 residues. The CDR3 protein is CASSVLSGELFF. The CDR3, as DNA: TGTGCCAGCAGCGTTTTATCCGGGGAGCTGTTTTTT.

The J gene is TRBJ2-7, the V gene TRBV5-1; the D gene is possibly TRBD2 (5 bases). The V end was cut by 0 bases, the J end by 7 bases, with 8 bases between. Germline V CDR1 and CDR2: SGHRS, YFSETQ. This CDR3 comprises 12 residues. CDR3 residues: CASSLVGREQYF. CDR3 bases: TGCGCCAGCAGCTTGGTAGGGAGAGAGCAGTACTTC. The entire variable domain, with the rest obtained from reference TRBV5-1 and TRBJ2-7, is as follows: KAGVTQTPRYLIKTRGQQVTLSCSPISGHRSVSWYQQTPGQGLQFLFEYFSETQRNKGNFPGRFSGRQFSNSRSEMNVSTLELGDSALYLCASSLVGREQYFGPGTRLTVT.

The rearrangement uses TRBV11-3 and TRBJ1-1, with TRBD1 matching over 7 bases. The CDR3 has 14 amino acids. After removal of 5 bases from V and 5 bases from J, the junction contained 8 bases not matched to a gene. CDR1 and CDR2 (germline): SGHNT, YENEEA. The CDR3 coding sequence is TGTGCCAGCAGCAAAAGACAGGGAAGGACTGAAGCTTTCTTT. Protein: CASSKRQGRTEAFF.

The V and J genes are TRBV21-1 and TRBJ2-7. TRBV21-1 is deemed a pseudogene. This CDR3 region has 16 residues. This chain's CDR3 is CASSKGTAAPTYEQYF. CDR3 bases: TGTGCCAGCAGCAAAGGCACAGCAGCACCGACCTACGAGCAGTACTTC.

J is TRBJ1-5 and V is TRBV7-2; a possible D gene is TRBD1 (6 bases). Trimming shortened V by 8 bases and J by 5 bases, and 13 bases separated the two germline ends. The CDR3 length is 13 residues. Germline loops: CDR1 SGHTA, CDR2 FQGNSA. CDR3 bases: TGTGCCAGCCAGGCGACAGGCTATCAGCCCCAGCATTTT. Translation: CASQATGYQPQHF.

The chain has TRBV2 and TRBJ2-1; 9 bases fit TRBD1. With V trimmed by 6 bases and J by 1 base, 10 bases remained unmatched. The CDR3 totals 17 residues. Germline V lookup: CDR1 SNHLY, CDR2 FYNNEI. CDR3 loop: CASRRPPGQGSYNEQFF. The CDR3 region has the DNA TGTGCCAGCAGGCGACCTCCGGGACAGGGATCCTACAATGAGCAGTTCTTC.

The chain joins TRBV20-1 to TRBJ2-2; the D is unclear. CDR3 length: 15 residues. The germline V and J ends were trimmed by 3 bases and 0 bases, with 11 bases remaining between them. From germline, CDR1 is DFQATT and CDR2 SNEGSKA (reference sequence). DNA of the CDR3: TGCAGTGCTAGCGTCCCGCGAACGAACACCGGGGAGCTGTTTTTT. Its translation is CSASVPRTNTGELFF.

The CDR3 here is CASSSPRGENGYTF. CDR3 DNA: TGTGCCAGCAGTTCCCCCAGGGGGGAGAATGGCTACACCTTC. V and J are TRBV6-5 and TRBJ1-2; 7 bases line up with TRBD1. The CDR3 covers 14 residues. Unmatched junction bases numbered 8, after V lost 4 bases and J lost 6 bases. CDR1 and CDR2 from the germline V gene are MNHEY and SVGAGI.

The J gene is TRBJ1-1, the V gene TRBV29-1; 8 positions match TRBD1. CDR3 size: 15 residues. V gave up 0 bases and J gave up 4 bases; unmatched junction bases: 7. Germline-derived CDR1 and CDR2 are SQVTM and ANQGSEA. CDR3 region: CSVEERTGFGTEAFF. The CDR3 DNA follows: TGCAGCGTTGAAGAGAGGACAGGGTTTGGCACTGAAGCTTTCTTT.

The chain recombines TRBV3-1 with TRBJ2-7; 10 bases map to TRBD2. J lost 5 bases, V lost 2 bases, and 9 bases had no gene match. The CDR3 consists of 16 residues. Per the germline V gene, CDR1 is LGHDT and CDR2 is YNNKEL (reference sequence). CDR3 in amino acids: CASSQNPGLASHEQYF. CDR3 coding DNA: TGTGCCAGCAGCCAAAACCCGGGACTAGCGTCGCACGAGCAGTACTTC.

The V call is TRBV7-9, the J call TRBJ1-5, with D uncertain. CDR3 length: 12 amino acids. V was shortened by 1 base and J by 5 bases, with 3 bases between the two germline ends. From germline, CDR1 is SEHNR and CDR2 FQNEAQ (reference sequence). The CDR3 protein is CASSLVDQPQHF. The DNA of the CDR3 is TGTGCCAGCAGCTTAGTAGATCAGCCCCAGCATTTT.

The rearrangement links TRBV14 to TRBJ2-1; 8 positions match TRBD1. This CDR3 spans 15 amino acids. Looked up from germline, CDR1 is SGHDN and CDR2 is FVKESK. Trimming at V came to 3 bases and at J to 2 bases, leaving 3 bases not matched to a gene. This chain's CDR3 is CASSQPTGAYNEQFF. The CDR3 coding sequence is TGTGCCAGCAGCCAGCCGACAGGGGCCTACAATGAGCAGTTCTTC.